What follows describes a single T cell receptor beta chain. What it binds is unknown. This sample stems from a study of T-cell reconstitution after alpha-beta-depleted transplantation in children. General study findings and limits: Counts and diversity of T cells one year after transplant came mostly from newly produced T cells. Surviving recipient T cells and intrathymic progenitors accounted for some patients' high TCRbeta diversity at day 60. By about two months after transplant, alpha-beta T cells reportedly arose from several hundred graft clones that had expanded.

A TCRbeta library incorporating unique molecular identifiers was prepared. One entry per CDR3 protein results from TCRdb running MiXCR on the PCR reads. This table holds about 980,000 distinct CDR3 sequences, roughly 29% found once. The germline gives CDR1 MNHNS, CDR2 SASEGT. The CDR3 runs 16 residues. The V and J ends lost 5 bases and 4 bases respectively, with 20 bases between them. Sample: PBMCs, mostly from graft donor cells, taken 360 days after TCRalphabeta/CD19-depleted stem cell transplant. The TCR comes from a boy younger than two who had a stem cell transplant for SCID, so the T cells may come from the graft donor. V usage is TRBV6-1 and J usage is TRBJ1-2; possible D gene TRBD1, 5 bases. CDR3 protein: CASSSQLQASGYGYTF. DNA for the CDR3: TGTGCCAGCAGTAGTCAACTACAGGCCTCTGGCTATGGCTACACCTTC.